One TCR beta chain is described in this entry. Its binding antigen is unknown. This may be a read error: a much more frequent sequence differs by one nucleotide. The sample is drawn from a study of shared clonotypes between healthy human individuals (dated by TCRdb to about 2020). Concerning the study at large: The cohort included three men and two women between 18 and 49 years of age. For each donor, CD4 naive and CD4 memory were each given three plates, CD8 naive was given two plates, and CD8 memory was given one plate. To estimate repertoire size and how much clonotypes are shared between individuals, the study performed deep sequencing of blood TCR repertoires from roughly five healthy adults. To increase sequencing depth and limit assay-specific biases, different laboratories used diverse techniques to prepare libraries and sequence TCR repertoires. Leukapheresis yielded between about 0.8 and 9.5 billion PBMCs per donor.

The CDR3 sequence holds 13 residues, the cysteine and phenylalanine included. The read is trimmed to its CDR3 DNA, 39 bases read in frame from base 1. From the germline V gene (reference sequence), CDR1 is LNHNV and CDR2 is YYDKDF. TCR CDR3 regions were amplified from genomic DNA by multiplex PCR using the deep immunoSEQ assay. For each cell subset, the extracted genomic DNA was distributed evenly across all wells of several immunoSEQ 96-well plates, and each plate served as one replicate. For sorted subsets, approximately 190 ng of genomic DNA, equivalent to 25,000 to 35,000 T cell genomes, went into each replicate PCR. Purified libraries were quantified with a Qubit 3.0 fluorometer, sized on a Bioanalyzer 2100, and re-quantified with the KAPA Library Quantification kit. A separate single-read 150-cycle Illumina NextSeq 550 flow cell was used to sequence each immunoSEQ 96-well plate. The paper's processing steps were these. The immunoSEQ output contained only junctional sequences without quality scores, so filtering could not match that applied to full-length reads. Sequences were annotated with PyIR, a Python wrapper for IgBLAST v1.9, and V/J genes and CDR3 were assigned using IMGT germline references. Any read was removed if the V/J assignment was weak (E-value above 1e-6), the CDR3 was missing, or the read contained stop codons, out-of-frame junctions, or ambiguous translated residues. V3J clonotypes were defined by identical inferred V gene, J gene, and CDR3 amino acid sequence. Percentage overlap between repertoires was calculated by dividing the number of shared unique clonotypes by the size of the smaller repertoire. Three approaches were used to assess repertoire richness: RTK rarefaction, the Chao1 estimator, and Recon v2.1 estimates of unobserved clonotypes. OLGA was used to compute generation probabilities for all TCRbeta clonotypes that the gDNA method yielded from a few donors. Not all clones reach the TCRdb copy of this immuneACCESS table, which keeps in-frame sequences only. Checked studies attribute under half of the gap to unresolved V genes and leave the rest unexplained. V and J calls and clone size follow that table, whereas D and trimming were derived from the DNA. The sample records some 2 million clones, roughly 96% of which are singletons. About 0.13% of the sample lies in the top ten.

Overall study results and their limits: Rarefaction of sorted-subset datasets indicated incomplete sequencing despite the large sequencing depth. Pairwise subsampling indicated that sequencing depth was expected to affect the degree of clonotype sharing among donors. Only blood was sampled, and tissue TCR repertoires likely differ from those in blood. Across four donors, approximately 5% of naive CD4, roughly 3.8% of naive CD8, 2.3% of memory CD4, and about 0.44% of memory CD8 clonotypes were shared. Clonotypes shared by all four sorted-subset donors showed higher generation probabilities than non-shared clonotypes. Naive subsets generally had larger estimated clonotype richness than memory subsets. Because the study included only a small number of donors, the genetic and exposure-history diversity represented was limited.

Healthy HIV-negative adults with no recently reported acute infections or vaccinations were included as donors. All donors were Caucasian adults living in Nashville, Tennessee, USA. Magnetic negative selection was used to enrich CD4+ T cells, after which naive cells were positively selected on CD45RA and the negative fraction became the memory subset. Blood was obtained by leukapheresis, after which PBMCs were separated by Ficoll-Histopaque density gradient centrifugation and cryopreserved in liquid nitrogen vapor phase. Analytical flow cytometry was used to check the purity and quantity of every magnetically sorted T cell population. Genomic DNA was isolated from each sorted fraction and quantified by UV absorbance on a Nanodrop 2000c.

This receptor was obtained from a young man in good health. The source material was naive CD4+ T cells sorted from blood. The sample's cell subset or site label, in plain terms: CD45RA+ positively selected. In this chain, TRBV15 is recombined with TRBJ1-5; the D gene is perhaps TRBD1, from 6 matching bases. The DNA is TGTGCCACCAGCAGCCCTGGGGGCTTACCCCGGCATTTT. This is translated as CATSSPGGLPRHF. The entire variable domain, with the stretches around the CDR3 drawn from the reference TRBV15 and TRBJ1-5 proteins, is DAMVIQNPRYQVTQFGKPVTLSCSQTLNHNVMYWYQQKSSQAPKLLFHYYDKDFNNEADTPDNFQSRRPNTSFCFLDIRSPGLGDTAMYLCATSSPGGLPRHFGDGTRLSIL.